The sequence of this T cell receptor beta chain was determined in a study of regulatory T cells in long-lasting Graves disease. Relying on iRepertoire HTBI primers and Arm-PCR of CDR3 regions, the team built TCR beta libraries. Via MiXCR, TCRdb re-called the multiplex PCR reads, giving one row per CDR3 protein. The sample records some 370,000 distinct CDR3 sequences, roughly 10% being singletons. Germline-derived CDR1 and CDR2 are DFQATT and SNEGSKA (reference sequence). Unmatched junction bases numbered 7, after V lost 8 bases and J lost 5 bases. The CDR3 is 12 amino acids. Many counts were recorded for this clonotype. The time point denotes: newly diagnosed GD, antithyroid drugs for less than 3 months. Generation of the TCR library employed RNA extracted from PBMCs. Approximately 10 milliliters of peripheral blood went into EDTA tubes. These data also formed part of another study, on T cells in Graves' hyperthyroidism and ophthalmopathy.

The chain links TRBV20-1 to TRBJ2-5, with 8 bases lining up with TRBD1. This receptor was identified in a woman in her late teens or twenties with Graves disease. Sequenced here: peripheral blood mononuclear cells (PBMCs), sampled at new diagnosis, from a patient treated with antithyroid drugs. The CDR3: CSPTGGWETQYF. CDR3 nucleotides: TGCAGTCCCACAGGGGGGTGGGAGACCCAGTACTTC.